These 27 T cell receptor beta chains came from one sample sequenced in a study of blood T cell repertoires in COVID-19. Libraries were prepared by immunoSEQ multiplex PCR; TCRdb keeps only in-frame clonotypes and omits some of them. This sample yields some 200,000 clones, of which more than 75% are seen a single time; about 7.2% belongs to the top ten. The sample was PBMCs or T cells enriched from blood (not recorded which). The receptors come from a woman aged 35 to 49 with acute COVID-19.

The rearrangement joins TRBV5-4 to TRBJ2-7; 7 nucleotides line up with TRBD1. Trimming removed 0 bases from V and 6 bases from J; junction bases left unmatched: 6. The CDR3 spans 14 residues. Germline V CDR1 and CDR2: SGHNT, YYREEE (reference sequence). This CDR3 is CASSLAGTAAEQYF. Written as DNA, the CDR3 is TGTGCCAGCAGCTTGGCCGGGACAGCTGCCGAGCAGTACTTC.

This chain joins TRBV6-5 and TRBJ2-5, with D possibly being TRBD1 (5 bases). Germline V gives CDR1 MNHEY, CDR2 SVGAGI. CDR3 length: 15 residues. Trimming removed 1 base at V and 1 base at J, with 10 bases between. CDR3 coding DNA: TGTGCCAGCAGTTACTGGCTCAGGGCCCAAGAGACCCAGTACTTC. As protein: CASSYWLRAQETQYF.

The chain employs TRBV29-1 and TRBJ1-4; a weak D match, TRBD1 (6 bases). Between the trimmed V and J ends, which lost 4 bases and 5 bases, there was a span of 8 bases. The germline CDR1 and CDR2 sequences are SQVTM and ANQGSEA. The CDR3 runs 12 residues. The chain's CDR3 is CSVGQGNEKLFF. DNA for the CDR3: TGCAGCGTTGGGCAGGGGAATGAAAAACTGTTTTTT.

The chain uses TRBV7-3 and TRBJ2-5; 7 bases are shared with TRBD1. After removal of 3 bases from V and 4 bases from J, the junction contained 5 bases not matched to a gene. Germline V gene lookup returns CDR1 SGHTA and CDR2 FQGTGA. CDR3 length: 14 amino acids. The CDR3 DNA reads TGTGCCAGCAGCTTTACAGGGGAGAGAGAGACCCAGTACTTC. Translating it yields CASSFTGERETQYF.

This clone was found once. The gene calls are TRBV6-5 and TRBJ2-1; D unresolved. There are 12 residues in the CDR3. V gave up 7 bases and J gave up 5 bases, with 9 bases separating them. The V gene's germline CDR1 is MNHEY and CDR2 SVGAGI. CDR3 DNA: TGTGCCAGCACTAATCTCAACAATGAGCAGTTCTTC. Encoded protein: CASTNLNNEQFF.

This clone was detected once. The CDR3 sequence: CASSLEVGGRYTF. The DNA for the CDR3 is TGTGCCAGCAGCTTAGAGGTAGGCGGTCGGTACACCTTC. The chain combines TRBV13 with TRBJ1-2, with D hard to call. Germline CDR1 PRHDT, CDR2 FYEKMQ (reference sequence). CDR3 size: 13 residues. Trimming removed 1 base from V and 11 bases from J, with 14 bases in between.

The rearrangement links TRBV28 to TRBJ2-1; possibly TRBD2 for D (5 bases). From germline, CDR1 is MDHEN and CDR2 SYDVKM. The CDR3 is made up of 12 amino acids. V was trimmed by 7 bases and J by 3 bases, leaving 7 bases between them. CDR3 nucleotides: TGTGCCAGCACTAGCAGCTACAATGAGCAGTTCTTC. Amino acid sequence: CASTSSYNEQFF. Full variable domain (missing parts from reference TRBV28 and TRBJ2-1): DVKVTQSSRYLVKRTGEKVFLECVQDMDHENMFWYRQDPGLGLRLIYFSYDVKMKEKGDIPEGYSVSREKKERFSLILESASTNQTSMYLCASTSSYNEQFFGPGTRLTVL.

The rearrangement uses TRBV5-5 and TRBJ1-5; D possibly corresponds to TRBD1 (5 bases). Trimming cost V 0 bases and J 0 bases, with 16 bases left between them. This CDR3 has 18 residues. Germline V gene data show CDR1 as SGHKS and CDR2 as YYEKEE (reference sequence). Here the CDR3 reads CASSLDRRRGLSNQPQHF. The CDR3 DNA sequence: TGTGCCAGCAGCTTGGACAGGCGGAGGGGTCTTAGCAATCAGCCCCAGCATTTT.

CDR3 residues: CASSSSGQPNEKLFF. The CDR3 region has the DNA TGTGCCAGCAGCTCCTCGGGACAGCCTAATGAAAAACTGTTTTTT. This sequence joins TRBV5-4 and TRBJ1-4; the match to TRBD1 covers 7 bases. After removal of 3 bases from V and 3 bases from J, the junction contained 5 bases not matched to a gene. This CDR3 contains 15 residues. Germline V CDR1 and CDR2: SGHNT, YYREEE (reference sequence).

This clone was recorded once. This chain links TRBV30 with TRBJ1-2; 8 bases agree with TRBD1. With 2 bases clipped from V and 1 base from J, the junction kept 3 bases outside the gene matches. Germline V lookup: CDR1 GTSNPN, CDR2 SVGIG (reference sequence). The CDR3 runs 14 residues. CDR3 sequence (DNA): TGTGCCTGGAGTCCCAGGGGGCTTAACTATGGCTACACCTTC. Protein product: CAWSPRGLNYGYTF.

This clone has a single count. At the DNA level, this CDR3 is encoded by other sequences in the same sample as well. This chain joins TRBV6-5 and TRBJ2-1; 10 bases are shared with TRBD2. CDR1 MNHEY and CDR2 SVGAGI come from the germline V gene. V was clipped by 7 bases and J by 7 bases; unmatched bases: 4. The CDR3 contains 13 residues. CDR3 in amino acids: CASTSGRGNEQFF. DNA for the CDR3: TGTGCCAGCACTAGCGGGAGAGGGAATGAGCAGTTCTTC.

The chain links TRBV12-3 or TRBV12-4 to TRBJ1-5; D gene uncertain. The CDR3 length is 12 residues. Trimming left V 5 bases short and J 9 bases short, with 11 bases between. This chain's CDR3 is CASSLPGGPQHF. CDR3 in DNA: TGTGCCAGCAGTCTCCCGGGTGGGCCCCAGCATTTT.

The V and J genes are TRBV9 and TRBJ2-2; perhaps TRBD2 as D (6 bases). The CDR3 sequence is 16 residues long. Germline assignment: CDR1 SGDLS and CDR2 YYNGEE. The ends were cut back, 4 bases at V and 1 base at J, with 14 bases in the middle. CDR3 residues: CASSPPGRGNTGELFF. DNA for the CDR3: TGTGCCAGCAGCCCCCCCGGGCGGGGGAACACCGGGGAGCTGTTTTTT.

This clone was counted a single time. The gene calls are TRBV3-1 (or the pseudogene TRBV3-2) and TRBJ2-5, with D possibly being TRBD1 (5 bases). The CDR3 is made up of 13 amino acids. The germline gives CDR1 LGHDT, CDR2 YNNKEL (reference sequence). With 4 bases removed from V and 6 bases from J, the gap between germline ends came to 12 bases. The CDR3 nucleotides are TGTGCCAGCAGCCCAGGGCGAGGACAGACCCAGTACTTC. Its translation: CASSPGRGQTQYF.

About this clone itself: This sample includes further DNA sequences coding for the same CDR3. V and J are TRBV5-1 and TRBJ1-1; no firm D call. Germline CDR1 SGHRS, CDR2 YFSETQ. V shed 1 base and J shed 4 bases, with 8 bases lying between them. This CDR3 comprises 13 residues. This CDR3 is CASSLRGGTEAFF. The CDR3 bases are TGCGCCAGCAGCTTGCGAGGTGGCACTGAAGCTTTCTTT.

The chain combines TRBV11-2 with TRBJ2-7; 7 nucleotides match TRBD1. The CDR3 extends over 12 amino acids. CDR1 and CDR2 from the germline V gene are SGHAT and FQNNGV. Trimming at V came to 5 bases and at J to 2 bases, leaving 0 bases not matched to a gene. CDR3 nucleotide sequence: TGTGCCAGCAGCGGACAGGCCTACGAGCAGTACTTC. Protein product: CASSGQAYEQYF.

This clone was seen a single time. This chain connects TRBV7-3 to TRBJ2-7, with TRBD1 identical over 7 bases. CDR1 is SGHTA and CDR2 is FQGTGA in the germline V gene. V lost 3 bases and J lost 0; bases outside the gene matches: 11. The CDR3 runs 17 residues. CDR3 nucleotides: TGTGCCAGCAGCTTGAACCCACCCGGGACAGCCTCCTACGAGCAGTACTTC. It translates to CASSLNPPGTASYEQYF.

The chain recombines TRBV7-2 with TRBJ2-3; no reliable D call. The CDR3 covers 13 residues. Trimming stripped 1 base from V and 3 bases from J, with 5 bases between. Per the germline V gene, CDR1 is SGHTA and CDR2 is FQGNSA. CDR3 DNA sequence: TGTGCCAGCAGCTTAGTCAGTACAGATACGCAGTATTTT. This translates into CASSLVSTDTQYF.

This clone turned up a few times. The chain recombines TRBV7-9 with TRBJ2-7; TRBD1 matches 8 bases. Per germline, CDR1 SEHNR and CDR2 FQNEAQ (reference sequence). The junction had 8 bases not matched to a gene; V was cut back by 5 bases and J by 2 bases. The CDR3 has 15 amino acids. CDR3 region: CASSGKQGETYEQYF. CDR3 DNA sequence: TGTGCCAGCAGCGGGAAACAGGGGGAGACCTACGAGCAGTACTTC.

The chain carries TRBV6-5 and TRBJ2-3; tentatively, D is TRBD2 (6 bases). Trimming removed 6 bases from V and 0 bases from J, with 13 bases in between. CDR3 size: 15 residues. Germline V lookup: CDR1 MNHEY, CDR2 SVGAGI. DNA for the CDR3: TGTGCCAGCAGCCCCACCGGGACTAGCACAGATACGCAGTATTTT. Protein product: CASSPTGTSTDTQYF.

This clone came up once. V usage is TRBV28 and J usage is TRBJ2-5; 10 bases are a match to TRBD2. Germline CDR1 and CDR2: MDHEN and SYDVKM. The CDR3 is 15 amino acids. V shed 6 bases, J shed 5 bases, and the junction held 9 bases outside the gene matches. The CDR3 sequence: CASSRAGGPWETQYF. Here the CDR3 DNA reads TGTGCCAGCAGCCGAGCGGGAGGGCCGTGGGAGACCCAGTACTTC.

The chain carries TRBV9 and TRBJ1-3; 12 bases match TRBD1. This CDR3 is built from 17 residues. Germline CDR1 and CDR2: SGDLS and YYNGEE. V was clipped by 0 bases and J by 4 bases; unmatched bases: 5. CDR3 sequence: CASSVEGDRGPGNTIYF. The CDR3 region has the DNA TGTGCCAGCAGCGTAGAGGGGGACAGGGGGCCAGGAAACACCATATATTTT.

The J gene is TRBJ2-1, the V gene TRBV7-2; maybe TRBD2 (5 bases). The ends were cut back, 5 bases at V and 7 bases at J, with 18 bases in the middle. The CDR3 is made up of 15 amino acids. Germline V gives CDR1 SGHTA, CDR2 FQGNSA. The CDR3 here is CASSPRAGLGNEQFF. DNA for the CDR3: TGTGCCAGCAGCCCGAGGGCGGGCCTAGGGAATGAGCAGTTCTTC.

This clone was found once. The J gene is TRBJ2-2, the V gene TRBV24-1, with 8 bases matching TRBD2. This CDR3 region has 16 residues. Looked up from germline, CDR1 is KGHDR and CDR2 is SFDVKD. Trimming removed 5 bases from V and 6 bases from J; junction bases left unmatched: 10. CDR3 DNA: TGTGCCACCAGTGTCCGCGGGGGGACCCCCCCCGGGGAGCTGTTTTTT. Protein product: CATSVRGGTPPGELFF.

CDR3 coding DNA: TGCGCCAGCAGCCAACTAGCGGAGGGGGAGACCCAGTACTTC. Translation gives CASSQLAEGETQYF. The chain employs TRBV4-1 and TRBJ2-5; 7 nucleotides match TRBD2. Trimming cost V 2 bases and J 5 bases; bases outside gene matches: 5. The CDR3 runs to 14 residues. From germline, CDR1 is MGHRA and CDR2 YSYEKL.

V usage is TRBV15 and J usage is TRBJ1-5, with D maybe TRBD1 (6 bases). This CDR3 contains 18 residues. Deletions cut 3 bases from V and 6 bases from J, with 24 bases between. The germline V gene encodes CDR1 LNHNV and CDR2 YYDKDF (reference sequence). As DNA, the CDR3 is TGTGCCACCAGCAGGGTACAGGGTGTGTTCCTTAAGGTTCAGCCCCAGCATTTT. Residues: CATSRVQGVFLKVQPQHF.

V gene TRBV27 combines with J gene TRBJ1-4; tentatively, D is TRBD1 (6 bases). CDR1 is MNHEY and CDR2 is SMNVEV in the germline V gene (reference sequence). The CDR3 contains 14 residues. Between the trimmed V and J ends, which lost 7 bases and 4 bases, there was a span of 13 bases. CDR3 sequence: CASKAGALNEKLFF. The CDR3 bases are TGTGCCAGCAAGGCGGGGGCGCTTAATGAAAAACTGTTTTTT.